This T cell receptor beta chain came from a study of T cell responses to AZD1222 COVID-19 vaccine. Study outcomes and limitations: There were vaccine-associated CD4 TCRs across spike, dominant at 160-218 and 743-854. Repertoires were obtained only post-peak T cell response. Donors were chiefly white British, with a greater number of females, and clonal diversity was perhaps underestimated. Rises in breadth and depth of Spike-specific TCRs came after two AZD1222 doses.

The CDR3 runs 14 residues. Germline V gene lookup returns CDR1 SGHTA and CDR2 FQGNSA. The V end was cut by 3 bases, the J end by 3 bases, with 11 bases between. This table comes from immunoSEQ multiplex PCR, and its TCRdb copy is limited to in-frame clones, with some not included. The sample carries about 200,000 clones, roughly nine tenths recorded once. To note about this clone: Its target is not known.

The sequencing here drew on peripheral blood, taken 28 days after the second dose of the MenACWY control vaccine. The chain uses TRBV7-2 and TRBJ2-5, with TRBD1 as a possible D gene (5 bases). The source is an adult who received the MenACWY meningococcal vaccine as a control. CDR3 sequence (DNA): TGTGCCAGCAGCTTCAGGGCAAGAGAAGAGACCCAGTACTTC. This codes for CASSFRAREETQYF.